Shown below are 31 T cell receptor beta chains from a single sample sequenced in a study of sequential checkpoint blockade in melanoma (dated by TCRdb to about 2019). Library creation used the immunoSEQ multiplex PCR assay. What TCRdb holds here is the immuneACCESS table cut down to in-frame rearrangements. Part of the clones is not present; checked against another copy, under half of the missing clones reflect an unresolved V gene, and the others are unexplained. This sample has under 15,000 clones in its table, and just under 85% of those were observed once. Clones ranked in the top ten supply 45% to 55% of the sample. The treatment or condition label on this specimen signifies: randomized to nivolumab then ipilimumab (arm A) or the reverse (arm B). The material sequenced was CD8+ T cells sorted from blood (inferred from file names), taken from a patient given nivolumab and ipilimumab in sequence. The receptors were gathered from a human donor with melanoma.

The J gene is TRBJ1-3, the V gene TRBV29-1; a weak D match, TRBD1 (6 bases). Trimming removed 1 base from V and 0 bases from J, with 16 bases in between. This CDR3 spans 17 amino acids. Germline loops: CDR1 SQVTM, CDR2 ANQGSEA. The CDR3 loop reads CSVEGTGRGPSGNTIYF. CDR3 bases: TGCAGCGTTGAAGGAACAGGGAGGGGTCCCTCTGGAAACACCATATATTTT.

The rearrangement links TRBV27 to TRBJ1-5; the D is unclear. Between the trimmed V and J ends, which lost 4 bases and 4 bases, there was a span of 8 bases. The germline V gene has CDR1 MNHEY and CDR2 SMNVEV (reference sequence). The CDR3 extends over 13 amino acids. CDR3 sequence reads: CASSSQHNQPQHF. CDR3 coding DNA: TGTGCCAGCAGTTCCCAACATAATCAGCCCCAGCATTTT.

The rearrangement joins TRBV19 to TRBJ1-5, with a tentative D call TRBD1 (6 bases). The V gene's germline CDR1 is LNHDA and CDR2 SQIVND (reference sequence). Deletions cut 7 bases from V and 3 bases from J, with 16 bases between. This CDR3 has 15 amino acids. The CDR3 reads CASIGRTDYNQPQHF. The CDR3 bases are TGTGCCAGTATAGGCCGGACAGACTACAATCAGCCCCAGCATTTT.

The chain uses TRBV7-8 and TRBJ1-2; TRBD1 matches at 9 bases. Germline-derived CDR1 and CDR2 are SGHVS and FQNEAQ. Germline trimming cut 5 bases from V and 3 bases from J; bases unmatched to any gene: 7. This CDR3 has 15 amino acids. CDR3 bases: TGTGCCAGCAGCGCCCGACAGGGGGTGGACTATGGCTACACCTTC. It yields the protein CASSARQGVDYGYTF.

With respect to this clone: One base separates it from a far larger clone, so it is likely a read error. This chain links TRBV11-2 with TRBJ2-1; 9 bases align to TRBD2. CDR1 and CDR2 (germline): SGHAT, FQNNGV. This CDR3 is built from 18 residues. The CDR3 nucleotides are TGTGCCAGCAGCTTAGTTTTTGGTAGCGGGGGCTCCTACAATGCGCAGTTCTTC. Residues: CASSLVFGSGGSYNAQFF.

The J gene is TRBJ1-1, the V gene TRBV10-3, with D perhaps matching TRBD1 (5 bases). CDR1 and CDR2 from the germline V gene are ENHRY and SYGVKD. V shed 8 bases and J shed 3 bases, with 16 bases lying between them. The CDR3 loop spans 14 amino acids. CDR3 amino acids: CAIDGGTGDTEAFF. In nucleotides, the CDR3 is TGTGCCATCGACGGGGGAACCGGGGACACTGAAGCTTTCTTT.

The chain employs TRBV7-2 and TRBJ1-3; 7 bases agree with TRBD1. The CDR3 is 15 residues long. Germline values: CDR1 SGHTA, CDR2 FQGNSA. V lost 4 bases, J lost 2 bases, and 5 bases stayed unmatched. CDR3 in DNA: TGTGCCAGCAGCTCCCCGACAGGGCCTGGAAACACCATATATTTT. Encoded protein: CASSSPTGPGNTIYF.

The chain joins TRBV19 to TRBJ2-1, with 13 nucleotides matching TRBD2. The length of the CDR3 is 15 residues. Germline values: CDR1 LNHDA, CDR2 SQIVND (reference sequence). The V segment lost 6 bases and the J segment 8 bases; nucleotides outside the gene matches: 7. CDR3 nucleotide sequence: TGTGCCAGTAGACTAGCGGGGGGGCCCGGAGATGAGCAGTTCTTC. Protein product: CASRLAGGPGDEQFF.

The V call is TRBV27, the J call TRBJ2-1; possible D gene TRBD2, 6 bases. The CDR3 has 15 residues. The germline V gene encodes CDR1 MNHEY and CDR2 SMNVEV (reference sequence). V was cut by 0 bases and J by 3 bases, with 9 bases left in between. CDR3 nucleotides: TGTGCCAGCAGTTTATCGGCGGGGTTCTACAATGAGCAGTTCTTC. Translation gives CASSLSAGFYNEQFF.

This sequence joins TRBV6-5 and TRBJ2-3, with TRBD1 matching 10 bases. Germline V lookup: CDR1 MNHEY, CDR2 SVGAGI. The CDR3 spans 16 residues. The ends lost 0 bases at V and 2 bases at J; junction bases unmatched: 2. The DNA of the CDR3 is TGTGCCAGCAGTTACTCGGACAGGGGGAACACAGATACGCAGTATTTT. Its protein is CASSYSDRGNTDTQYF.

V gene TRBV27 combines with J gene TRBJ2-4; perhaps TRBD2 as D (6 bases). The CDR3 totals 16 residues. Germline values: CDR1 MNHEY, CDR2 SMNVEV (reference sequence). The V end was cut by 5 bases, the J end by 5 bases, with 19 bases between. The CDR3 reads CASSHQIGTLENIQYF. The CDR3 bases are TGTGCCAGCAGTCACCAGATCGGGACTCTCGAAAACATTCAGTACTTC.

The chain uses TRBV19 and TRBJ2-3, with D possibly TRBD1 on 6 matching bases. This CDR3 is 13 amino acids long. V gave up 5 bases and J gave up 2 bases, with 8 bases separating them. CDR1 LNHDA and CDR2 SQIVND come from the germline V gene (reference sequence). The CDR3 DNA sequence: TGTGCCAGTAGTTCAGGGGCCACAGATACGCAGTATTTT. It translates to CASSSGATDTQYF. The whole variable domain, remainder taken from reference TRBV19 and TRBJ2-3, is DGGITQSPKYLFRKEGQNVTLSCEQNLNHDAMYWYRQDPGQGLRLIYYSQIVNDFQKGDIAEGYSVSREKKESFPLTVTSAQKNPTAFYLCASSSGATDTQYFGPGTRLTVL.

The chain combines TRBV4-3 with TRBJ2-4; 8 bases fit TRBD1. Germline assignment: CDR1 LGHNA and CDR2 YSLEER. The CDR3 loop spans 15 amino acids. The junction had 8 bases not matched to a gene; V was cut back by 3 bases and J by 7 bases. CDR3 coding DNA: TGCGCCAGCAGCCAGGAGGGGACAGGACTGAACATTCAGTACTTC. This sequence encodes CASSQEGTGLNIQYF.

V is TRBV7-9 and J is TRBJ2-3; TRBD2 matches at 12 bases. The germline V gene encodes CDR1 SEHNR and CDR2 FQNEAQ (reference sequence). The CDR3 totals 16 residues. Germline trimming cut 5 bases from V and 4 bases from J; bases unmatched to any gene: 7. Here the CDR3 DNA reads TGTGCCAGCAGCCCAGCTAGCGGGGGGGCCCCAGATACGCAGTATTTT. This sequence encodes CASSPASGGAPDTQYF.

The V gene is TRBV4-3, the J gene TRBJ2-5, with D possibly TRBD2 on 5 matching bases. The CDR3 covers 13 residues. CDR1 and CDR2 from the germline V gene are LGHNA and YSLEER. The germline V and J ends were trimmed by 0 bases and 5 bases, with 7 bases remaining between them. The CDR3 spells CASSQDTGETQYF. CDR3 nucleotide sequence: TGCGCCAGCAGCCAAGATACGGGGGAGACCCAGTACTTC.

As regards this clone: Other DNA sequences of this sample code for an identical CDR3. The chain couples TRBV7-6 to TRBJ2-1; TRBD2 aligns across 15 bases. V shed 1 base and J 4 bases; nucleotides not matched to a gene: 11. This CDR3 has 20 residues. Per germline, CDR1 SGHVS and CDR2 FNYEAQ. DNA of the CDR3: TGTGCCAGCAGCTTAGGGTCGGGACTAGCGGGGGGCCTAGCTTACAATGAGCAGTTCTTC. Its protein product is CASSLGSGLAGGLAYNEQFF.

V gene TRBV4-3 combines with J gene TRBJ1-1, with D perhaps matching TRBD1 (6 bases). The V gene's germline CDR1 is LGHNA and CDR2 YSLEER. The ends were cut back, 0 bases at V and 7 bases at J, with 15 bases in the middle. The CDR3 is 15 amino acids. CDR3 bases: TGCGCCAGCAGCCAAGAGGACAGTATGGCTGGTGAAGCTTTCTTT. Amino acids: CASSQEDSMAGEAFF.

The V gene is TRBV10-3, the J gene TRBJ2-7; D is possibly TRBD1 (6 bases). This CDR3 is built from 18 residues. The V and J ends lost 4 bases and 0 bases respectively, with 22 bases between them. CDR1 and CDR2 from the germline V gene are ENHRY and SYGVKD. The CDR3 here is CAISGPPTGGTTSYEQYF. The CDR3 DNA is TGTGCCATCAGTGGTCCCCCCACCGGTGGGACAACCTCCTACGAGCAGTACTTC.

The CDR3 DNA is TGTGCCAGCAGCCTTATGTTCGGACAGGAGACCTACGAGCAGTACTTC. This gives the protein CASSLMFGQETYEQYF. The chain is built from TRBV7-9 and TRBJ2-7, with TRBD1 matching 7 bases. This CDR3 contains 16 residues. With 5 bases clipped from V and 2 bases from J, the junction kept 12 bases outside the gene matches. Germline V gives CDR1 SEHNR, CDR2 FQNEAQ (reference sequence).

The chain has TRBV28 and TRBJ2-3; the match to TRBD1 covers 7 bases. The CDR3 runs to 15 residues. V lost 6 bases, J lost 2 bases, and 8 bases stayed unmatched. Per the germline V gene, CDR1 is MDHEN and CDR2 is SYDVKM. In DNA, the CDR3 is TGTGCCAGCAGCCCGACAGGGACCTTCACAGATACGCAGTATTTT. It codes for CASSPTGTFTDTQYF.

This clone was counted between two and nine times. The genes are TRBV14 and TRBJ2-7, with D uncertain. CDR1 and CDR2 (germline): SGHDN, FVKESK. Trimming removed 4 bases from V and 5 bases from J, with 12 bases in between. This CDR3 has 13 residues. The CDR3 loop is CASSLSSNDEQYF. Here the CDR3 DNA reads TGTGCCAGCAGCCTAAGTAGCAACGACGAGCAGTACTTC. The variable domain in full, completed from reference TRBV14 and TRBJ2-7, reads EAGVTQFPSHSVIEKGQTVTLRCDPISGHDNLYWYRRVMGKEIKFLLHFVKESKQDESGMPNNRFLAERTGGTYSTLKVQPAELEDSGVYFCASSLSSNDEQYFGPGTRLTVT.

The chain has TRBV27 and TRBJ2-7; 7 positions match TRBD1. The CDR3 sequence is 14 residues long. Germline CDR1 is MNHEY and CDR2 is SMNVEV (reference sequence). The trim removed 6 bases at V and 1 base at J, leaving 6 bases unmatched. CDR3 nucleotide sequence: TGTGCCAGCAGCTCAGGGGGTCGATCCTACGAGCAGTACTTC. Translating gives CASSSGGRSYEQYF.

The genes are TRBV4-3 and TRBJ2-7, with D hard to call. Looked up from germline, CDR1 is LGHNA and CDR2 is YSLEER. The V and J ends lost 1 base and 6 bases respectively, with 10 bases between them. This CDR3 has 13 residues. The CDR3 protein is CASSQGRWSEQYF. The CDR3 bases are TGCGCCAGCAGCCAAGGGCGGTGGAGCGAGCAGTACTTC.

A word on this clone: Germline is not matched at one junction end, which may reflect a read error. Other DNA sequences from this sample encode an identical CDR3 as well. The CDR3 reads CASSPPGGAESSYEQYF. The DNA for the CDR3 is TGTGCCAGCTCGCCACCAGGGGGCGCGGAAAGCTCCTACGAGCAGTACTTC. V is TRBV18 and J is TRBJ2-7; 8 bases map to TRBD1. Germline lookup yields CDR1 KGHSH and CDR2 LQKENI. The CDR3 is made up of 17 amino acids. The whole variable domain, filled in from reference TRBV18 and TRBJ2-7, reads NAGVMQNPRHLVRRRGQEARLRCSPMKGHSHVYWYRQLPEEGLKFMVYLQKENIIDESGMPKERFSAEFPKEGPSILRIQQVVRGDSAAYFCASSPPGGAESSYEQYFGPGTRLTVT.

This CDR3 reads CASSVAGTHSSYEQYF. In DNA, the CDR3 is TGTGCCAGCAGCGTTGCCGGGACTCACAGCTCCTACGAGCAGTACTTC. V gene TRBV9 combines with J gene TRBJ2-7; TRBD2 is a possible D gene (6 bases). This CDR3 comprises 16 residues. The V end was cut by 2 bases, the J end by 0 bases, with 15 bases between. CDR1 and CDR2 from the germline V gene are SGDLS and YYNGEE.

The chain uses TRBV7-6 and TRBJ1-1, with 8 bases lining up with TRBD1. The CDR3 is made up of 12 amino acids. Germline loops: CDR1 SGHVS, CDR2 FNYEAQ. V shed 3 bases and J 6 bases; nucleotides not matched to a gene: 0. CDR3 in amino acids: CASSLTGAEAFF. The CDR3 DNA reads TGTGCCAGCAGCTTGACAGGGGCTGAAGCTTTCTTT.

This clone was seen only once. The rearrangement uses TRBV12-5 and TRBJ2-1; a weak D match, TRBD2 (5 bases). Per the germline V gene, CDR1 is LGHNT and CDR2 is FRNRAP. V shed 6 bases and J shed 4 bases, with 10 bases lying between them. This CDR3 is 13 amino acids long. CDR3 amino acids: CASGLGGYNEQFF. For the CDR3, the DNA is TGTGCTAGTGGGCTAGGAGGTTACAATGAGCAGTTCTTC.

V gene TRBV4-1 combines with J gene TRBJ1-3; 9 positions match TRBD1. V lost 1 base and J lost 2; bases outside the gene matches: 0. Germline V CDR1 and CDR2: MGHRA, YSYEKL. This CDR3 is 15 amino acids long. The DNA for the CDR3 is TGCGCCAGCAGCCAAGGGACAGGGGCTGGAAACACCATATATTTT. Its translation is CASSQGTGAGNTIYF.

The table lists this clone with a count of one. The junction departs from the called germline gene at one end, perhaps through a read error. The chain combines TRBV7-7 with TRBJ2-2; the D gene is possibly TRBD1 (6 bases). CDR1 SSHAT and CDR2 FNYEAQ come from the germline V gene (reference sequence). The CDR3 sequence is 18 residues long. Here the CDR3 reads CASSPTIGQTANTGELFF. The DNA for the CDR3 is TGTGCTAGCAGCCCCACCATAGGACAGACCGCGAACACCGGGGAGCTGTTTTTT.

V gene TRBV4-3 combines with J gene TRBJ2-7, with 12 nucleotides matching TRBD2. Looked up from germline, CDR1 is LGHNA and CDR2 is YSLEER. The length of the CDR3 is 16 residues. J lost 4 bases, V lost 0 bases, and 4 bases had no gene match. The CDR3 coding sequence is TGCGCCAGCAGCCAAGACGCTAGCGGGGGGGTTTACGAGCAGTACTTC. Translated: CASSQDASGGVYEQYF.

This clone was seen once. The chain recombines TRBV7-6 with TRBJ1-1; D is unresolved. This CDR3 region has 17 residues. Germline CDR1 SGHVS, CDR2 FNYEAQ. Trimming stripped 1 base from V and 0 bases from J, with 15 bases between. The CDR3 region has the DNA TGTGCCAGCAGCTTAGGGGCAGGTGCCTCTATGAACACTGAAGCTTTCTTT. Protein: CASSLGAGASMNTEAFF.